The rows below give T cell receptor beta chains drawn from one sample of a study of siplizumab effects on memory and regulatory T cells. Generated by immunoSEQ multiplex PCR, the TCRdb table keeps only in-frame clones and is missing some. The table lists over 100,000 clones, 90% to 95% of them singletons. Sequenced sample: Tregs sorted from blood. The receptor set was obtained from a human donor in good health. CDR3s include the opening cysteine and the closing phenylalanine or tryptophan. The D gene is left open where the match is weak. The listing skips clone size in some rows; elsewhere it reads once, few, many or a size class.

TRBJ1-4,-,-,TRBV18,CASSPQQDNEKLFF,TGTGCCAGCTCACCACAGCAGGATAATGAAAAACTGTTTTTT
TRBJ2-7,-,-,TRBV19,CASAGQISYEQYF,TGTGCCAGTGCGGGACAAATATCCTACGAGCAGTACTTC
TRBJ1-2,-,-,TRBV2,CASREAGRSGGYTF,TGTGCCAGCAGGGAGGCGGGACGGTCAGGGGGCTACACCTTC
TRBJ2-2,TRBD2,-,TRBV10-3,CAISGGSGELFF,TGTGCCATCTCGGGGGGGTCCGGGGAGCTGTTTTTT
TRBJ1-5,TRBD1,-,TRBV19,CASSSGQGRGRPQHF,TGTGCCAGTTCCTCGGGACAGGGACGGGGGAGGCCCCAGCATTTT
TRBJ1-5,TRBD1,-,TRBV27,CASSWDSYSNQPQHF,TGTGCCAGCAGTTGGGACAGCTATAGCAATCAGCCCCAGCATTTT
TRBJ1-1,TRBD1,-,TRBV29-1,CSVRDRVTEAFF,TGCAGCGTTCGCGACAGGGTCACTGAAGCTTTCTTT
TRBJ2-5,TRBD2,-,TRBV11-2,CASSPDGRTSGGKTQYF,TGTGCCAGCAGCCCAGATGGCAGGACTAGCGGGGGAAAGACCCAGTACTTC
TRBJ2-3,-,-,TRBV2,CASTDYDTQYF,TGTGCCAGCACGGACTACGATACGCAGTATTTT
TRBJ1-4,-,-,TRBV20-1,CSASVIEKLFF,TGCAGTGCTAGTGTAATCGAAAAACTGTTTTTT
TRBJ2-1,-,-,TRBV11-3,CASSPTPGRAATRSYNEQFF,TGTGCCAGCAGCCCCACCCCAGGGCGGGCAGCCACACGTTCTTACAATGAGCAGTTCTTC
TRBJ2-1,TRBD1,-,TRBV14,CASSPYRGIHNEQFF,TGTGCCAGCAGCCCTTACAGGGGGATACACAATGAGCAGTTCTTC
TRBJ1-2,-,-,TRBV11-2,CASTPSGRYGYTF,TGTGCCAGCACCCCCTCCGGAAGATATGGCTACACCTTC
TRBJ2-7,-,-,TRBV7-3,CASSNTYEQYF,TGTGCCAGCAGCAACACCTACGAGCAGTACTTC
TRBJ2-7,-,-,TRBV5-5,CASSLARGPLREQYF,TGTGCCAGCAGCTTGGCCCGAGGCCCCCTGCGGGAGCAGTACTTC
TRBJ2-7,-,-,TRBV20-1,CSARGDYEQYF,TGCAGTGCTAGGGGCGACTACGAGCAGTACTTC
TRBJ2-7,TRBD2,-,TRBV5-1,CASSIGGTLRSYEQYF,TGCGCCAGCAGCATCGGGGGGACTCTCAGGAGCTACGAGCAGTACTTC
TRBJ2-5,-,once,TRBV27,CASSLSNRETQYF,TGTGCCAGCAGTTTATCAAACAGAGAGACCCAGTACTTC
TRBJ1-1,TRBD1,-,TRBV6-1,CASRRPGGRGTEAFF,TGTGCCAGCAGAAGACCAGGGGGCCGGGGCACTGAAGCTTTCTTT
TRBJ2-1,-,-,TRBV7-9,CASSLLGGWFQFF,TGTGCCAGCAGCTTATTAGGGGGATGGTTCCAGTTCTTC
TRBJ2-3,-,-,TRBV5-1,CASSYGLSTDTQYF,TGCGCCAGCAGCTATGGACTCAGCACAGATACGCAGTATTTT
TRBJ2-1,TRBD2,-,TRBV19,CASSWTSGRDEQFF,TGTGCCAGTAGTTGGACTAGCGGGAGGGATGAGCAGTTCTTC
TRBJ1-1,-,-,TRBV6-4,CASSRGPNTEAFF,TGTGCCAGCAGTAGGGGCCCGAACACTGAAGCTTTCTTT
TRBJ1-1,TRBD1,-,TRBV5-6,CASSLQGGGNTEAFF,TGTGCCAGCAGCCTCCAAGGGGGCGGGAACACTGAAGCTTTCTTT
TRBJ2-1,TRBD2,-,TRBV6-5,CASSYSLASGGNEQFF,TGTGCCAGCAGTTACTCGCTGGCTAGCGGGGGAAATGAGCAGTTCTTC
TRBJ1-2,-,-,TRBV5-6,CASSLSTRSYTF,TGTGCCAGCAGCTTATCGACACGCAGCTACACCTTC
TRBJ2-7,-,-,TRBV7-3,CASSSLRRHEQYF,TGTGCCAGCAGCTCCCTCCGGCGGCACGAGCAGTACTTC
TRBJ2-1,-,once,TRBV7-9,CASSQDWDNEQFF,TGTGCCAGCAGCCAGGACTGGGACAATGAGCAGTTCTTC
TRBJ2-7,TRBD2,-,TRBV6-6,CASRSSGLAGLGNF,TGTGCCAGCAGATCCTCGGGGCTAGCGGGCCTGGGGAACTTC